This TCR beta chain originates from a study of STAT5B mutations in CD4+ large granular lymphocyte leukemia. Comments on this clone: The target antigen is unknown.

Findings and limits, study-wide: Compared with healthy controls (2/35), patient top clones favored TRBV06 (8/27).

Trimming removed 4 bases at V and 5 bases at J, with 20 bases between. CDR1 is KGHSH, CDR2 LQKENI, per germline. CDR3 length equals 16 residues. This was a survey-level run. Repertoires were generated with immunoSEQ multiplex PCR, while TCRdb's copy carries only in-frame clones and drops some. The table records some 27,000 clones, 70% to 75% of them present only once. The V and J genes are TRBV18 and TRBJ1-1; the D gene is possibly TRBD1 (6 bases). This sequence was found in a human donor in good health. Sequencing was carried out using CD4+ T cells from blood buffy coats. CDR3 loop: CASSQSQGPAGTEAFF. Written as DNA, the CDR3 is TGTGCCAGCTCACAATCACAGGGTCCAGCTGGGACTGAAGCTTTCTTT.